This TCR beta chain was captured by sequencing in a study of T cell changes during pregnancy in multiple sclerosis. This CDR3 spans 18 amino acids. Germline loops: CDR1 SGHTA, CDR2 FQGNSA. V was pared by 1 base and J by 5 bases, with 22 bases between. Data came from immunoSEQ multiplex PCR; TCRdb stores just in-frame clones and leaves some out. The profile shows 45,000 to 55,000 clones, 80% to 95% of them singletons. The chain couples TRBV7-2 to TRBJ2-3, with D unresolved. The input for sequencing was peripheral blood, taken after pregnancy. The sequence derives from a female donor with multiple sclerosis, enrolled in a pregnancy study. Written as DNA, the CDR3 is TGTGCCAGCAGCTTAGAATTCTGGTCTAACCGACTCGGAGATACGCAGTATTTT. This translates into CASSLEFWSNRLGDTQYF.